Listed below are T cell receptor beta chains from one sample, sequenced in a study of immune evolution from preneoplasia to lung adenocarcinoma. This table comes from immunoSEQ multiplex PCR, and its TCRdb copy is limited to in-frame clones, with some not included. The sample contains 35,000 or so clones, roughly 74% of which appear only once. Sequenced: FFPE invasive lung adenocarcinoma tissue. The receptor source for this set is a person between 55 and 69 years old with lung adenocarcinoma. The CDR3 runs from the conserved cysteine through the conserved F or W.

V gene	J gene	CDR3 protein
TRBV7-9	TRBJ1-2	CASSSAPGAGGYTF
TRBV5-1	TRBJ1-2	CASSLQPLYGYTF
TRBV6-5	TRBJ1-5	CASSPDSFNQPQHF
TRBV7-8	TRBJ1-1	CASSGAAGRQVSEAFF
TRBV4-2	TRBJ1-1	CASSQGVGLNTEAFF
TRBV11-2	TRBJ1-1	CASSFGRLGTEAFF
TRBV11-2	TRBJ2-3	CASSYIAGGTDTQYF
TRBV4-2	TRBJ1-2	CASSQSLSGTYGYTF
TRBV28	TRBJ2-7	CASSLRQGKNEQYF
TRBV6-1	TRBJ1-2	CASRMGQRESPTF
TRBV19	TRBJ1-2	CASSIVSRERDGYTF
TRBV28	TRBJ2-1	CASYVEGRGSNEQFF
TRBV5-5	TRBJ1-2	CASSLESYGGGYTF
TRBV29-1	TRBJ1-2	CSVGGYGYTF
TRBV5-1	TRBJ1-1	CASSPGAGTMNTEAFF
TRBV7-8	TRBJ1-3	CASSPTANSGNTIYF
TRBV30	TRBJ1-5	CAWNEGGGAQHF
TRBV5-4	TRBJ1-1	CASSLAGHTEAFF
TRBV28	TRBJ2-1	CASSLLRGLRDEQFF
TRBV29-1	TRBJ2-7	CSVATQGYSEQYF
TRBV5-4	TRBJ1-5	CASSLWGAGQPQHF
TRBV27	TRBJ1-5	CASSREGGVWQPQHF
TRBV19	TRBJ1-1	CASSRDRANTEAFF
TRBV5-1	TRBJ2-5	CASSLSPTSYQETQYF
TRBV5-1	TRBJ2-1	CASGKAGPGRLAGYNEQFF
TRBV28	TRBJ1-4	CASSTQGLGSEKLFF
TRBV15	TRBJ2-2	CATSRSRGPGLAGEAGELFF